This T cell receptor beta chain was sequenced for a study of T-cell memory formation after mild COVID-19. Study-wide points: Contracting clones from day 15 to 85 had balanced CD4/CD8; later expanders favoured CD4+. For contracting clones, CD4+ ones sat mainly in CM and EM, CD8+ in EMRA.

This clonotype was counted between two and nine times. What it binds is unknown. Using its own MiXCR run on the 5' RACE reads, TCRdb lists one record per CDR3 protein. Of around 420,000 distinct CDR3 sequences in the sample, 24% are singletons; the top ten hold roughly 9.7%. Germline assignment: CDR1 SEHNR and CDR2 FQNEAQ (reference sequence). Trimming removed 5 bases at V and 7 bases at J, with 14 bases between. The CDR3 covers 13 residues. The sample comprised PBMCs or a T cell subset sorted from them (not recorded which). The receptor was derived from an adult woman who had mild COVID-19 (a few samples of this study predate the infection). Cell type and time point are not known. This chain connects TRBV7-9 to TRBJ1-2, with D possibly being TRBD1 (6 bases). The CDR3 DNA reads TGTGCCAGCAGCAAAGATGACAGGTTTGGCTACACCTTC. Encoded protein: CASSKDDRFGYTF.